Described below is a single T cell receptor (beta chain) sequence and its context. Its matching antigen is unknown. This specimen belongs to a study of radiotherapy plus CTLA-4 blockade in lung cancer. Study background: Disease control reached 31%, with objective responses in roughly 17%.

Study results and limitations: After treatment with radiotherapy plus ipilimumab, TCR clones that came from the tumor expanded in blood.

In chemo-refractory metastatic non-small-cell lung cancer, patients got ipilimumab CTLA-4 blockade together with focal radiation. Here immunoSEQ multiplex PCR was the method, and the copy in TCRdb shows in-frame clones only, minus some. The sample contains roughly 80,000 clones, 78% of which appear only once. The sequence was obtained from a human donor with non-small cell lung cancer who had a partial response to radiotherapy plus ipilimumab. Some clones in this sample may be carry-over from other donors' samples. Sequences were derived from peripheral blood, sampled from a patient treated with radiotherapy plus ipilimumab.

CDR3 nucleotide sequence: TGTGCCAGCAGTGAAGCGGGGGGACTAGCGGGAGGAGGGACCGGGGAGCTGTTTTTT. Protein product: CASSEAGGLAGGGTGELFF. V gene TRBV2 combines with J gene TRBJ2-2; 15 nucleotides line up with TRBD2. The V gene end was trimmed by 0 bases and the J gene end by 5 bases; junction bases not matched to a gene: 7. The CDR3 has 19 amino acids. CDR1 is SNHLY, CDR2 FYNNEI, per germline.